The clone carrying this T cell receptor (beta chain) was found once. The CDR3 length is 16 residues. Germline CDR1 is LGHNA and CDR2 is YSLEER. Trimming took 0 bases from V and 6 from J, leaving 16 bases between them. This entry is derived from a study of blood T cell repertoires in COVID-19. Study information: T cells, B-cell-depleted T cells, or PBMCs supplied cDNA or gDNA.

Sequencing used immunoSEQ multiplex PCR; TCRdb keeps in-frame clones, though not all of them. The data show 100,000 to 150,000 clones, around 88% seen once. The clonotype comes from a woman aged 45-65 years who had recovered from COVID-19. The chain combines TRBV4-3 with TRBJ2-3, with D unresolved. Specimen: PBMCs or T cells enriched from blood (not recorded which). CDR3 sequence reads: CASSQDRDLVGDTQYF. The CDR3 DNA reads as TGCGCCAGCAGCCAAGATCGAGATCTAGTCGGCGATACGCAGTATTTT.